This T cell receptor (beta chain) was sequenced for a study of blood T cell repertoires in COVID-19. Study-level information: COVID-19 samples from acute and convalescent phases originated in the United States, Italy and Spain. The analysed material was cDNA or gDNA that came from T cells, B-cell-depleted T cells, or PBMCs.

V was pared by 1 base and J by 2 bases, with 9 bases between. The germline CDR1 and CDR2 sequences are MGHRA and YSYEKL. The CDR3 is 15 residues long. Cohorts were determined from participant-reported clinical history. In the authors' methods: For nucleated cells, counts were estimated from reference gene primer amplification. Assay: immunoSEQ multiplex PCR; the TCRdb copy retains only in-frame clones and omits some. The D gene and trimming were derived from the DNA, and the V and J assignments and clone size from that table. The sample has 250,000 or so clones, 88% seen once. The sequence came from a woman in her thirties who had been exposed to COVID-19. The sequencing input was PBMCs or T cells enriched from blood (not recorded which). The rearrangement links TRBV4-1 to TRBJ1-3, with unresolved D. CDR3: CASSQVVGAGNTIYF. In DNA form, the CDR3 reads TGCGCCAGCAGCCAAGTTGTCGGGGCTGGAAACACCATATATTTT.